This entry features one T cell receptor (beta chain) sequence. Its antigen is unknown. No base quality information exists; no much larger clone differs at one position. The data derive from a study of T-cell reconstitution after alpha-beta-depleted transplantation in children (dated by TCRdb to 2015 to 2016). Regarding the complete study: Using TCR repertoire profiling, the study followed T-cell immune reconstitution in a quantitative way in children after TCRalphabeta/CD19-depleted allogeneic hematopoietic cell transplantation.

Libraries were built with PCR. The run used an Illumina HiSeq 2500. TCR library preparation used molecular barcoding, with unique molecular identifiers applied to normalize quantification of the TCRbeta repertoire. TCRdb handled the public reads itself, with Q25 trimming in fastp and clone calling in MiXCR, and kept productive beta chains. All rows with the same CDR3 protein become a single entry with the most common DNA and genes. This sample lists about 230,000 distinct CDR3 sequences; 9.5% to 15% were detected once. Of the sample, about 2.4% falls within the top ten clones. Via the germline V gene, CDR1 is SGHRS and CDR2 YFSETQ. Including the terminal cysteine and phenylalanine, the CDR3 comprises 15 residues. The kept DNA is CDR3 alone, 45 bases in frame from the first base. Ends trimmed: V by 2 bases, J by 4 bases; bases unmatched to a gene: 3.

This specimen was PBMCs from the stem cell graft donor, taken from the stem cell graft. The origin of this receptor is a human donor who donated a stem cell graft to a child with acute lymphoblastic leukemia. The chain is made from TRBV5-1 and TRBJ2-2; 9 of the junction bases match TRBD1. Here is the DNA: TGCGCCAGCAGCTTCGGGACAGGGTCCACCGGGGAGCTGTTTTTT. It encodes CASSFGTGSTGELFF. With the rest looked up from the reference TRBV5-1 and TRBJ2-2 genes rather than sequenced, the full variable domain is KAGVTQTPRYLIKTRGQQVTLSCSPISGHRSVSWYQQTPGQGLQFLFEYFSETQRNKGNFPGRFSGRQFSNSRSEMNVSTLELGDSALYLCASSFGTGSTGELFFGEGSRLTVL.